In this sample, the clone carrying this TCR beta chain turned up many times. Its antigen is still unknown. 5'RACE generated cDNA with 10-nucleotide random UMIs. TCRdb re-analysed the 5' RACE reads in MiXCR, keeping a single row per CDR3 protein. The data hold tens of thousands of distinct CDR3 sequences, with 11% to 15% observed a single time. The sample originates from a study of neurological immune-mediated disorders. Whole-study results and caveats: TCR clonal expansion peaked in HTLV-1-associated myelopathy patients and was lowest in multiple sclerosis patients. No CDR3 amino acid sequences recurred among expanded clones across subjects, suggesting private repertoires in all groups.

The CDR3 has 13 residues. Trimming removed 4 bases at V and 5 bases at J, with 10 bases between. Germline V gene sequence: CDR1 SGHRS, CDR2 YFSETQ. The chain combines TRBV5-1 with TRBJ2-1; tentatively, D is TRBD1 (6 bases). The clonotype originates from a woman aged 50 to 60 in good health. Sequenced: PBMCs. DNA for the CDR3: TGCGCCAGCAGCGCCTACAGGGACAATGAGCAGTTCTTC. It codes for CASSAYRDNEQFF.